The T cell receptor beta chain under discussion was sequenced for a study of cytomegalovirus exposure and HLA in healthy donors. Points from the study as a whole: The study listed 150 to 200 cytomegalovirus-associated TCR beta chains. A prior analysis recorded that most TCR beta V segments were productive about 87% or about 30% of the time. It was reported that the classifier diagnosed cytomegalovirus status with high specificity and sensitivity in both the original and validation cohorts. An analysis was carried out later, and it reportedly showed fewer N-insertions in an Asian-associated ancestry cluster than the approximately 610-donor mean.

The study ran its PCR with 60 Vbeta and 13 Jbeta primers. Only in-frame clones appear in the TCRdb table, and some are missing; sequencing was by immunoSEQ multiplex PCR. This sample yields about 160,000 clones, of which 60% to 85% are seen a single time; roughly 1.5% belongs to the top ten. Concerning this clone itself: The antigen is not known.

This CDR3 spans 11 amino acids. The V end lost 5 bases, the J end lost 5 bases, and 5 bases lay between the germline ends. Germline V gene lookup returns CDR1 SGHTA and CDR2 FQGNSA. The sequence derives from a woman in her 30s in good health and CMV-seronegative. The V call is TRBV7-2, the J call TRBJ2-3; D gene unclear. Sequenced: PBMCs. CDR3 sequence reads: CASSARDTQYF. The CDR3 bases are TGTGCCAGCAGCGCGCGAGATACGCAGTATTTT.